What follows is one T cell receptor (beta chain) and its context. The antigen is not known. The data were taken from a study of regulatory T cells in long-lasting Graves disease. Notes on the study in general: Patients with persistent Graves' had lower TCR diversity than newly diagnosed patients.

TCR beta libraries were built with iRepertoire HTBI primers and Arm-PCR of CDR3 regions. MiXCR, run by TCRdb on the multiplex PCR reads, gives a single entry per CDR3 protein. Of 700,000 or so distinct CDR3 sequences in the sample, around 30% are singletons; the top ten hold 40% to 50%. Time point denoted: persistent/refractory GD, antithyroid drugs over 5 years with positive TRAb. PBMC-derived RNA was used for the TCR library. The source of this sequence is a female donor with Graves disease. The sequences come from peripheral blood mononuclear cells (PBMCs), collected when the disease was refractory, from a patient treated with antithyroid drugs.

CDR3 DNA: TGTGCCAGCAGTGCCCCGATTCAGCCCCAGCATTTT. It encodes CASSAPIQPQHF. V and J are TRBV28 and TRBJ1-5; D unresolved. In germline, CDR1 is MDHEN, CDR2 SYDVKM. The CDR3 spans 12 residues. The V end lost 5 bases, the J end lost 6 bases, and 8 bases lay between the germline ends. Based on the CDR3 plus reference TRBV28 and TRBJ1-5, the full variable domain is DVKVTQSSRYLVKRTGEKVFLECVQDMDHENMFWYRQDPGLGLRLIYFSYDVKMKEKGDIPEGYSVSREKKERFSLILESASTNQTSMYLCASSAPIQPQHFGDGTRLSIL.